This TCR beta chain was identified during a study of CD8+ T cells in alopecia areata. General study results and limits: Baseline CD8+ expansion's link to response remains uncertain, as there was one nonresponder.

This clone was observed a few times. Its target is not known. Treatment indicated: oral pan-JAK inhibitor, 5-10 mg twice daily. Alopecia areata patients provided lesional scalp punch biopsies and peripheral blood. RNA extraction and reverse transcription yielded cDNA as sequencing template. TCRdb's copy holds only in-frame clones and misses some; the assay was immunoSEQ multiplex PCR. The profile shows about 90,000 clones, roughly two fifths of them singletons. V lost 1 base and J 5 bases, leaving 10 bases between the germline ends. The length of the CDR3 is 14 residues. Germline values: CDR1 SEHNR, CDR2 FQNEAQ (reference sequence).

This chain joins TRBV7-9 and TRBJ2-3, with a tentative D call TRBD2 (5 bases). Sequenced here: CD8+ T cells sorted from blood, sampled at week 24, from a patient treated with tofacitinib. This receptor was identified in a human donor with alopecia areata. The CDR3 DNA sequence: TGTGCCAGCAGCTTAGATCGTCGGGGAGATACGCAGTATTTT. Translated: CASSLDRRGDTQYF.